A selection of T cell receptor beta chains follows, all from one sample in a study of cytomegalovirus exposure and HLA in healthy donors. Repertoires were generated with immunoSEQ multiplex PCR, while TCRdb's copy carries only in-frame clones and drops some. The sample lists 110,000 to 150,000 clones; more than 75% were seen once. Input material: PBMCs. The receptors were sampled from a woman younger than 35 in good health and CMV-seropositive. The CDR3 runs from the conserved cysteine through the conserved F or W. D genes are given only for firm matches. The size of a clone is reported for some rows only, either as once, few or many, or as a class for expanded clones.

cdr3_length,d_call,v_call,clone_size,j_call,cdr3_aa,cdr3_nt
17,TRBD1,TRBV5-1,NA,TRBJ1-1,CASSFGTGGIKNTEAFF,TGCGCCAGCAGCTTTGGGACAGGGGGAATAAAGAACACTGAAGCTTTCTTT
11,NA,TRBV20-1,few,TRBJ1-2,CSAGAGYGYTF,TGCAGTGCGGGGGCAGGGTATGGCTACACCTTC
14,TRBD1,TRBV5-1,NA,TRBJ2-7,CASRSGTGPYEQYF,TGCGCCAGCAGGTCCGGGACAGGCCCGTACGAGCAGTACTTC
16,NA,TRBV14,NA,TRBJ1-2,CASSQGQLLTNYGYTF,TGTGCCAGCAGCCAAGGACAGCTCTTAACTAACTATGGCTACACCTTC
14,NA,TRBV6-6,few,TRBJ1-1,CASSYRQENTEAFF,TGTGCCAGCAGTTATCGTCAGGAGAACACTGAAGCTTTCTTT
15,NA,TRBV6-1,NA,TRBJ1-2,CASSPQTGENYGYTF,TGTGCCAGCAGTCCGCAGACAGGCGAGAACTATGGCTACACCTTC
14,NA,TRBV5-1,NA,TRBJ1-2,CASSLQGSNYGYTF,TGCGCCAGCAGCTTGCAGGGTTCTAACTATGGCTACACCTTC
14,NA,TRBV19,few,TRBJ2-1,CASSMRLKYNEQFF,TGTGCCAGTAGTATGAGGTTGAAATACAATGAGCAGTTCTTC
15,NA,TRBV6-5,few,TRBJ1-2,CASSYKAGTLYGYTF,TGTGCCAGCAGTTACAAAGCCGGGACACTCTATGGCTACACCTTC
15,TRBD2,TRBV4-3,NA,TRBJ2-3,CASSRDYRSADTQYF,TGCGCCAGCAGCCGGGACTATAGGTCGGCAGATACGCAGTATTTT
13,TRBD1,TRBV6-1,NA,TRBJ2-1,CASRDRARNEQFF,TGTGCCAGCAGGGACAGGGCTCGGAATGAGCAGTTCTTC
14,NA,TRBV10-3,NA,TRBJ2-7,CAISEGQGAYEQYF,TGTGCCATCAGTGAAGGCCAGGGCGCCTACGAGCAGTACTTC